These 14 T cell receptor beta chains came from one sample sequenced in a study of blood T cell repertoires in COVID-19. Profiled with immunoSEQ multiplex PCR; TCRdb holds only in-frame clones, not every one. Among roughly 77,000 clones listed, just under 90% were seen once. The sample was peripheral blood. All receptors come from a woman of 80 years or more with active COVID-19.

The chain couples TRBV28 to TRBJ2-7, with TRBD1 matching over 9 bases. With 6 bases clipped from V and 6 bases from J, the junction kept 9 bases outside the gene matches. The length of the CDR3 is 14 residues. CDR1 MDHEN and CDR2 SYDVKM come from the germline V gene. CDR3 bases: TGTGCCAGCAGACCTAACAGGGGGCTTTTCGAGCAGTACTTC. This translates into CASRPNRGLFEQYF.

This sequence joins TRBV27 and TRBJ2-2; TRBD2 matches at 10 bases. The CDR3 extends over 16 amino acids. The V and J ends lost 2 bases and 3 bases, in that order; junction bases with no gene match: 3. Germline CDR1 and CDR2: MNHEY and SMNVEV (reference sequence). The CDR3 protein is CASSLTSGIYTGELFF. The CDR3 nucleotides are TGTGCCAGCAGTTTAACTAGCGGGATTTACACCGGGGAGCTGTTTTTT.

The chain combines TRBV24-1 with TRBJ1-5, with 7 bases matching TRBD1. Germline V gene data show CDR1 as KGHDR and CDR2 as SFDVKD. The CDR3 covers 19 residues. Trimming removed 2 bases from V and 2 bases from J; junction bases left unmatched: 14. For the CDR3, the DNA is TGTGCCACCAGTGATTCCACCTCCAGGGGGGCTTTGGGCAATCAGCCCCAGCATTTT. It is translated as CATSDSTSRGALGNQPQHF.

The chain combines TRBV11-3 with TRBJ2-6; D may be TRBD2 (6 bases). The length of the CDR3 is 16 residues. Trimming cost V 5 bases and J 0 bases, with 11 bases left between them. The germline CDR1 and CDR2 sequences are SGHNT and YENEEA. This chain's CDR3 is CASSGGAVSGANVLTF. The CDR3 nucleotides are TGTGCCAGCAGCGGCGGGGCAGTCTCTGGGGCCAACGTCCTGACTTTC.

The chain recombines TRBV10-3 with TRBJ1-2; 10 nucleotides align to TRBD1. Trimming took 4 bases from V and 2 from J; bases not matched to a gene: 7. The CDR3 consists of 16 residues. Germline V gene lookup returns CDR1 ENHRY and CDR2 SYGVKD. This CDR3 is CAISGGGQGRNYGYTF. In nucleotides, the CDR3 is TGTGCCATCAGTGGAGGGGGACAGGGGCGAAACTATGGCTACACCTTC.

This chain uses TRBV11-3 with TRBJ2-3, with D perhaps matching TRBD1 (5 bases). The CDR3 loop spans 16 amino acids. Trimming stripped 1 base from V and 4 bases from J, with 15 bases between. CDR1 is SGHNT and CDR2 is YENEEA in the germline V gene. The CDR3 nucleotides read TGTGCCAGCAGCTTAGGACGAGAAGGGGTGTCAGATACGCAGTATTTT. Amino acid sequence: CASSLGREGVSDTQYF.

CDR3 sequence: CASNLEGLGGTEAFF. The CDR3 nucleotides are TGCGCCAGCAACCTGGAGGGACTTGGAGGCACTGAAGCTTTCTTT. V usage is TRBV5-1 and J usage is TRBJ1-1; maybe TRBD1 (5 bases). Trimming removed 6 bases from V and 4 bases from J, with 19 bases in between. The CDR3 is made up of 15 amino acids. CDR1 SGHRS and CDR2 YFSETQ come from the germline V gene.

This chain joins TRBV7-2 and TRBJ2-3; 10 bases are shared with TRBD1. V was clipped by 4 bases and J by 3 bases; unmatched bases: 4. Germline CDR1 SGHTA, CDR2 FQGNSA. CDR3 length: 15 residues. CDR3 sequence (DNA): TGTGCCAGCAGCTCGCGACAGGGGGCTACAGATACGCAGTATTTT. It translates to CASSSRQGATDTQYF. The full variable domain, completed using reference TRBV7-2 and TRBJ2-3, is GAGVSQSPSNKVTEKGKDVELRCDPISGHTALYWYRQSLGQGLEFLIYFQGNSAPDKSGLPSDRFSAERTGGSVSTLTIQRTQQEDSAVYLCASSSRQGATDTQYFGPGTRLTVL.

V gene TRBV19 combines with J gene TRBJ1-2; D might be TRBD1 (6 bases). V lost 4 bases to trimming and J lost 3 bases, with 12 bases between them. The length of the CDR3 is 14 residues. Germline CDR1 reads LNHDA; CDR2 reads SQIVND (reference sequence). This chain's CDR3 is CASSNRVWDYGYTF. The DNA of the CDR3 is TGTGCCAGTAGTAACAGGGTCTGGGACTATGGCTACACCTTC.

This clone appeared a few times. The chain links TRBV12-3 or TRBV12-4 to TRBJ2-7; D is perhaps TRBD1 (5 bases). CDR3 size: 12 residues. V dropped 6 bases and J dropped 7 bases, with 13 bases sitting between them. In nucleotides, the CDR3 is TGTGCCAGCAGAATCAGGGTTGGGGAGCAGTACTTC. It codes for CASRIRVGEQYF.

V usage is TRBV24-1 and J usage is TRBJ2-3, with TRBD2 identical over 11 bases. The CDR3 contains 17 residues. Losses at the gene ends were 4 bases for V and 6 bases for J; bases not matched to a gene: 11. The germline gives CDR1 KGHDR, CDR2 SFDVKD. The CDR3 loop reads CATSETVAGGLGDTQYF. The DNA of the CDR3 is TGTGCCACCAGTGAAACCGTAGCGGGAGGGTTAGGGGATACGCAGTATTTT.

V and J are TRBV11-3 and TRBJ2-3, with unresolved D. Between the trimmed V and J ends, which lost 3 bases and 5 bases, there was a span of 9 bases. The CDR3 is 13 residues long. Germline loops: CDR1 SGHNT, CDR2 YENEEA. CDR3 nucleotides: TGTGCCAGCAGCTTTGGGTCGGGAGATACGCAGTATTTT. Translating it yields CASSFGSGDTQYF.

The chain recombines TRBV21-1 with TRBJ1-3; the D call of TRBD1 is as the table states it, not checked on the DNA. TRBV21-1 is listed as a pseudogene. This CDR3 has 13 amino acids. CDR3 amino acids: CAHPRDIRNTIYF. The CDR3, as DNA: TGTGCGCATCCTCGGGACATTCGAAACACCATATATTTT.

This chain uses TRBV6-2 or TRBV6-3 with TRBJ1-5, with 7 bases identical to TRBD1. Germline values: CDR1 MNHEY, CDR2 SVGEGT. Trimming removed 5 bases from V and 2 bases from J; junction bases left unmatched: 21. The CDR3 sequence is 20 residues long. The CDR3 DNA reads as TGTGCCAGCAGTCCCGACAGGGTCAAGCGGCTCGCCCAGGGCAATCAGCCCCAGCATTTT. Amino acids: CASSPDRVKRLAQGNQPQHF.